The clone carrying this T cell receptor (beta chain) was found once. Its antigen is unknown. The data stem from a study of cytomegalovirus exposure and HLA in healthy donors. About the research overall: An earlier analysis identified 117 million unique TCR beta sequences in about 180 million T cells. In terms of ancestry, the Caucasian-associated cluster contained roughly 81% of the approximately 400 genotyped donors. General observations from the study: Across donors, presence/absence analyses took sequencing depth to be roughly uniform.

The PCR contained 60 Vbeta and 13 Jbeta primers. Only in-frame clones appear in the TCRdb table, and some are missing; sequencing was by immunoSEQ multiplex PCR. The table records about 160,000 clones, 55% to 70% of them present only once. Germline assignment: CDR1 MDHEN and CDR2 SYDVKM. J was trimmed by 2 bases and V by 6 bases; bases with no gene match: 11. The CDR3 length is 16 residues. The specimen was PBMCs. The chain combines TRBV28 with TRBJ1-2, with 8 positions matching TRBD1. This sequence originates from a woman aged 40 to 50 in good health and CMV-seropositive. CDR3 in amino acids: CASRVSTGTGNYGYTF. CDR3 in DNA: TGTGCCAGCAGAGTGTCAACCGGGACAGGAAACTATGGCTACACCTTC.